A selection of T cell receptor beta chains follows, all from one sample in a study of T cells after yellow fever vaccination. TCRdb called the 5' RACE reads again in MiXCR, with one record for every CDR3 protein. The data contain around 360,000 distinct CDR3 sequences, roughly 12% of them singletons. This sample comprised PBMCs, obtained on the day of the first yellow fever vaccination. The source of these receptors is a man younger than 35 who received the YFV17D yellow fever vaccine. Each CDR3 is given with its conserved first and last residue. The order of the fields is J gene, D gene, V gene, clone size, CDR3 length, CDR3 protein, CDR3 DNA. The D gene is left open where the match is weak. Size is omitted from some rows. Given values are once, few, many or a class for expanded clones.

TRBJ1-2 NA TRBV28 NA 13 CATDLRGFYGYTF TGTGCCACCGACCTCAGGGGATTCTATGGCTACACCTTC
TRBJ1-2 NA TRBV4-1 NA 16 CASSQVRTQALYGYTF TGCGCCAGCAGCCAAGTAAGGACCCAAGCCCTCTATGGCTACACCTTC
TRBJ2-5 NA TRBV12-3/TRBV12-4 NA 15 CASSLNRAGMETQYF TGTGCCAGCAGTTTAAACAGGGCGGGAATGGAGACCCAGTACTTC
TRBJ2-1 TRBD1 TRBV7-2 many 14 CASSLVGTGDEQFF TGTGCCAGCAGCTTAGTGGGGACAGGGGATGAGCAGTTCTTC
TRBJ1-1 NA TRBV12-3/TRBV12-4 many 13 CASSLAPGTEAFF TGTGCCAGCAGTTTAGCGCCTGGGACTGAAGCTTTCTTT
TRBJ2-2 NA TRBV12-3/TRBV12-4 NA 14 CASSPSTGRGELFF TGTGCCAGCAGTCCCTCGACGGGGAGGGGGGAGCTGTTTTTT
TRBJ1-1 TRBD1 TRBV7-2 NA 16 CASSNRRGLTNTEAFF TGTGCCAGCAGCAATCGCAGGGGGCTGACGAACACTGAAGCTTTCTTT
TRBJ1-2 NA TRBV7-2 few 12 CASSLDTNGYTF TGTGCCAGCAGCTTAGACACGAATGGCTACACCTTC
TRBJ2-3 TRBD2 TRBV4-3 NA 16 CASSQGSGGAKDTQYF TGCGCCAGCAGCCAAGGTAGCGGGGGGGCCAAAGATACGCAGTATTTT
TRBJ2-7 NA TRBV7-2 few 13 CASSLSQRYEQYF TGTGCCAGCAGCTTATCCCAGAGATACGAGCAGTACTTC
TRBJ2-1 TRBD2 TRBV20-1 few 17 CSAREVAGGWSYNEQFF TGCAGTGCTAGAGAAGTTGCGGGGGGTTGGTCCTACAATGAGCAGTTCTTC
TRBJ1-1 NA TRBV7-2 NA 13 CASRWGGNTEAFF TGTGCCAGCCGCTGGGGCGGGAACACTGAAGCTTTCTTT
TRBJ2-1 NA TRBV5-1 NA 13 CASREQSYNEQFF TGCGCCAGCAGAGAACAGTCTTACAATGAGCAGTTCTTC
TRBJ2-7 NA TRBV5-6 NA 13 CAMGPGLVYEQYF TGTGCCATGGGCCCGGGGCTCGTCTACGAGCAGTACTTC
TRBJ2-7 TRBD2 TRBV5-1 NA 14 CAISLAGGIDEQYF TGCGCCATCAGCTTGGCGGGGGGGATAGACGAGCAGTACTTC
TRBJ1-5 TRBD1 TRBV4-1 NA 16 CASSQGGGTGVQPQHF TGCGCCAGCAGCCAAGGTGGCGGGACAGGGGTTCAGCCCCAGCATTTT
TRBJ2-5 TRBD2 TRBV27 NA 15 CASSFKLAGVKTQYF TGTGCCAGCAGCTTCAAACTAGCGGGCGTGAAGACCCAGTACTTC
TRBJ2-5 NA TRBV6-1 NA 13 CASSEEPQETQYF TGTGCCAGCAGTGAGGAGCCACAAGAGACCCAGTACTTC
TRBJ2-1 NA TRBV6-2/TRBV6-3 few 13 CASSYGPIGEQFF TGTGCCAGCAGTTACGGCCCAATCGGGGAGCAGTTCTTC
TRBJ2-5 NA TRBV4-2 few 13 CASSQDTQETQYF TGTGCCAGCAGCCAAGATACCCAGGAGACCCAGTACTTC
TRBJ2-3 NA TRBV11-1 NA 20 CASSFRLRGNSVRPKDTQYF TGTGCCAGCAGTTTTCGCCTGCGGGGAAATTCAGTACGCCCCAAGGATACGCAGTATTTT
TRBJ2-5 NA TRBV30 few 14 CACNQGGSRWTQYF TGTGCCTGCAATCAGGGGGGGAGCCGGTGGACCCAGTACTTC
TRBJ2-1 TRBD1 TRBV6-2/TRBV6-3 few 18 CASSKIRLTGGFYNEQFF TGTGCCAGCAGTAAGATCAGACTGACAGGGGGTTTCTACAATGAGCAGTTCTTC
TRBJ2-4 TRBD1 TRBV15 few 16 CATSRDPGGAKNIQYF TGTGCCACCAGCAGAGATCCAGGGGGCGCCAAAAACATTCAGTACTTC
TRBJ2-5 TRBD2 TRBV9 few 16 CASSAGGIAVPGTQYF TGTGCCAGCAGCGCGGGGGGAATAGCGGTTCCGGGGACCCAGTACTTC
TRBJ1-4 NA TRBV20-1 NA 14 CSARDGGLSKKLFF TGCAGTGCTAGAGATGGAGGACTCTCGAAAAAACTGTTTTTT
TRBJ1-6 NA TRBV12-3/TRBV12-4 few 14 CASSLRLDNSPLHF TGTGCCAGCAGCCTCCGACTCGACAATTCACCCCTCCACTTT
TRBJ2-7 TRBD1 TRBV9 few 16 CASSPRDREIFHEQYF TGTGCCAGCAGCCCCCGGGACAGGGAAATTTTCCACGAGCAGTACTTC
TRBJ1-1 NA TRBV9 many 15 CASSEWTDPDTEAFF TGTGCCAGCAGCGAATGGACGGACCCTGACACTGAAGCTTTCTTT
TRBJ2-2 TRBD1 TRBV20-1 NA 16 CSARDPTGGSTGELFF TGCAGTGCTAGAGATCCGACAGGGGGTAGCACCGGGGAGCTGTTTTTT
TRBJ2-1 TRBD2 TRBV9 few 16 CASSVGLAGGPAEQFF TGTGCCAGCAGCGTAGGACTAGCGGGGGGGCCTGCTGAGCAGTTCTTC
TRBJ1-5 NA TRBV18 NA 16 CASSPPRRDSNQPQHF TGTGCCAGCTCACCCCCGCGCAGGGATAGCAATCAGCCCCAGCATTTT
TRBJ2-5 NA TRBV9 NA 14 CASSVAPGKETQYF TGTGCCAGCAGCGTAGCTCCAGGGAAAGAGACCCAGTACTTC
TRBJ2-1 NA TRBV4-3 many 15 CASSQEAVTYNEQFF TGCGCCAGCAGCCAAGAGGCAGTTACCTACAATGAGCAGTTCTTC
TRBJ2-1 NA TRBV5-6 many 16 CASSPGDRDRHNEQFF TGTGCCAGCAGCCCGGGAGACCGGGACAGACACAATGAGCAGTTCTTC